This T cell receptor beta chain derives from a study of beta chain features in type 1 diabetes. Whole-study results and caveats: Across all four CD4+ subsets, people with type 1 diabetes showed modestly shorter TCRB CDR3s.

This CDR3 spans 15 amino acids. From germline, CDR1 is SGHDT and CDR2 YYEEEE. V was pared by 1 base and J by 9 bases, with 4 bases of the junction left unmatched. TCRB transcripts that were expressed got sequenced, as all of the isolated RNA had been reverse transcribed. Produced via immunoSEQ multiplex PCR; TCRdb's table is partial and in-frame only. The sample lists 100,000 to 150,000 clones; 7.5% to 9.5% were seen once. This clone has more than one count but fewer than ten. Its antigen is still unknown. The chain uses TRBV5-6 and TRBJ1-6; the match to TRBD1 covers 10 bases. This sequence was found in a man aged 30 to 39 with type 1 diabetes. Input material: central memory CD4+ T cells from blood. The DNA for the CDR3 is TGTGCCAGCAGCTTGCTCGGGACAGGGGTTTCACCCCTCCACTTT. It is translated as CASSLLGTGVSPLHF.